This TCR beta chain was captured by sequencing in a study of cytomegalovirus exposure and HLA in healthy donors. Study background: The study's early data release held roughly 91 million unique TCRs from HLA-typed donors.

With regard to this clone: Its antigen is unidentified.

The V end was cut by 6 bases, the J end by 8 bases, with 16 bases between. CDR3 length: 12 amino acids. Germline CDR1 is SQVTM and CDR2 is ANQGSEA. The PCR used 60 Vbeta and 13 Jbeta primers. The table came from immunoSEQ multiplex PCR; TCRdb's copy has only in-frame clones and leaves some out. The sample includes around 120,000 clones, more than 70% of them seen just once. Overall study findings and caveats: The majority of CMV-associated TCR beta chains were reported as apparently HLA-restricted in a later analysis. As immune exposure information, only CMV serostatus was available. For most TCR beta V segments, an earlier analysis put the productive rate at about 90% or about 30% of the time.

Sequencing used PBMCs. The receptor's source is a man aged 50 to 60 in good health and CMV-seropositive. This chain links TRBV29-1 with TRBJ1-2; no clear D gene. The CDR3 DNA sequence: TGCAGCGTGGAGGACGTAAACGAGGGCTACACCTTC. The encoded protein is CSVEDVNEGYTF.